The 14 T cell receptor beta chains listed next were all sequenced from one sample in a study of T cells in Graves' hyperthyroidism and ophthalmopathy. RNA transcripts served as the template for amplifying TCR beta CDR3 regions. A set of HTBI primers served as the primers for a first-round RT-PCR of the TCR CDR3. In TCRdb, the multiplex PCR reads were re-called with MiXCR into one record per CDR3 protein. The sample lists approximately 400,000 distinct CDR3 sequences; around 25% were seen once. Source material: blood. The source of these receptors is a man aged 50 or older with Graves' hyperthyroidism.

The V call is TRBV5-1, the J call TRBJ2-1, with TRBD2 matching 8 bases. This CDR3 spans 14 amino acids. Per the germline V gene, CDR1 is SGHRS and CDR2 is YFSETQ. V lost 3 bases and J lost 9; bases outside the gene matches: 8. The CDR3 DNA is TGCGCCAGCAGCTCTGGACTAGCTACGGGTGAGCAGTTCTTC. Protein: CASSSGLATGEQFF.

This rearrangement joins TRBV11-2 to TRBJ2-1, with D perhaps matching TRBD1 (5 bases). Germline CDR1 reads SGHAT; CDR2 reads FQNNGV. V was clipped by 2 bases and J by 9 bases, with 11 bases between them. The CDR3 runs to 13 residues. The CDR3 DNA sequence: TGTGCCAGCAGCTTAAGTGCAAGGGGTGAGCAGTTCTTC. Amino acid sequence: CASSLSARGEQFF.

There are a few counts of this clonotype. The gene calls are TRBV29-1 and TRBJ1-2, with a tentative D call TRBD1 (5 bases). V gave up 4 bases and J gave up 3 bases, with 12 bases separating them. The germline CDR1 and CDR2 sequences are SQVTM and ANQGSEA. The CDR3 covers 13 residues. The DNA for the CDR3 is TGCAGCGTTGGCGGACATTTGGACTATGGCTACACCTTC. This sequence encodes CSVGGHLDYGYTF.

The chain combines TRBV9 with TRBJ2-3; 7 bases map to TRBD2. Germline loops: CDR1 SGDLS, CDR2 YYNGEE. CDR3 length: 20 residues. V lost 1 base, J lost 0 bases, and 17 bases stayed unmatched. CDR3 protein: CASSVRGAGVPISSTDTQYF. CDR3 nucleotide sequence: TGTGCCAGCAGCGTAAGAGGGGCGGGAGTCCCTATTTCTAGCACAGATACGCAGTATTTT.

This clonotype was counted many times. The chain has TRBV28 and TRBJ2-7; 8 bases line up with TRBD1. CDR1 and CDR2 from the germline V gene are MDHEN and SYDVKM. The CDR3 sequence is 13 residues long. The J segment lost 2 bases and the V segment lost 7 bases, leaving 4 bases of the junction unmatched. This CDR3 reads CASTLQGAYEQYF. The CDR3 DNA reads TGTGCCAGCACATTACAGGGGGCCTACGAGCAGTACTTC.

The genes are TRBV2 and TRBJ2-2; 8 bases align to TRBD2. The germline V gene encodes CDR1 SNHLY and CDR2 FYNNEI. V lost 6 bases, J lost 1 base, and 4 bases stayed unmatched. The CDR3 has 15 amino acids. The CDR3 DNA is TGTGCCAGCAGGACGGGACTAGTGAACACCGGGGAGCTGTTTTTT. Its translation is CASRTGLVNTGELFF. Full variable domain (remainder filled in from reference TRBV2 and TRBJ2-2): EPEVTQTPSHQVTQMGQEVILRCVPISNHLYFYWYRQILGQKVEFLVSFYNNEISEKSEIFDDQFSVERPDGSNFTLKIRSTKLEDSAMYFCASRTGLVNTGELFFGEGSRLTVL.

This clonotype has more than one count but fewer than ten. J is TRBJ2-1 and V is TRBV5-1; 8 bases fit TRBD2. The germline V gene encodes CDR1 SGHRS and CDR2 YFSETQ. The V and J ends lost 0 bases and 10 bases, in that order; junction bases with no gene match: 3. The CDR3 length is 13 residues. In nucleotides, the CDR3 is TGCGCCAGCAGCTTGGTAGCGGGGACCGAGCAGTTCTTC. The encoded protein is CASSLVAGTEQFF.

This clonotype was observed a handful of times. The V gene is TRBV7-3, the J gene TRBJ2-3; D unresolved. Germline V lookup: CDR1 SGHTA, CDR2 FQGTGA. The V end was cut by 1 base, the J end by 8 bases, with 10 bases between. This CDR3 is 13 amino acids long. The CDR3 protein is CASSLNPAGTQYF. CDR3 DNA sequence: TGTGCCAGCAGCTTAAACCCCGCCGGTACGCAGTATTTT.

This clonotype was counted between two and nine times. The chain is built from TRBV12-3 or TRBV12-4 and TRBJ2-2; 8 bases are shared with TRBD1. Germline trimming cut 5 bases from V and 4 bases from J; bases unmatched to any gene: 3. CDR3 length equals 14 residues. CDR3 coding DNA: TGTGCCAGCAGTCGACAGGGGCTCACCGGGGAGCTGTTTTTT. The encoded protein is CASSRQGLTGELFF.

This clonotype was detected many times. V and J are TRBV12-3 or TRBV12-4 and TRBJ2-1, with a tentative D call TRBD2 (5 bases). CDR3 length equals 13 residues. Trimming stripped 3 bases from V and 6 bases from J, with 9 bases between. The CDR3 loop reads CASSFEGPNEQFF. CDR3 bases: TGTGCCAGCAGTTTCGAGGGCCCCAATGAGCAGTTCTTC.

There are a few counts of this clonotype. The chain employs TRBV6-1 and TRBJ2-3; 8 bases agree with TRBD2. Germline V gene lookup returns CDR1 MNHNS and CDR2 SASEGT. V lost 5 bases and J lost 8; bases outside the gene matches: 15. The CDR3 covers 16 residues. Here the CDR3 DNA reads TGTGCCAGCAGTCGAAGTACTAGCGGAGGGGCGGGTACGCAGTATTTT. Its translation: CASSRSTSGGAGTQYF.

V gene TRBV11-2 combines with J gene TRBJ2-7, with D possibly called TRBD1 or TRBD2 (5 bases each). Trimming cost V 1 base and J 6 bases, with 16 bases left between them. The germline gives CDR1 SGHAT, CDR2 FQNNGV. The CDR3 covers 15 residues. The CDR3 loop is CASSLVDGRAGEQYF. The DNA for the CDR3 is TGTGCCAGCAGCTTAGTAGACGGCAGGGCGGGCGAGCAGTACTTC.

This clonotype was detected only a few times. The conserved closing phenylalanine or tryptophan is absent in this CDR3, likely reflecting a read error. The V and J genes are TRBV2 and TRBJ1-2, with TRBD1 matching over 8 bases. The CDR3 runs 13 residues. V trimming: 6 bases; J trimming: 4 bases; junction bases outside the gene matches: 4. From germline, CDR1 is SNHLY and CDR2 FYNNEI. The CDR3 loop is CASRHRGGYGYTS. The CDR3 region has the DNA TGTGCCAGCAGGCACAGGGGGGGCTATGGCTACACCTCC.

In its sample, this clonotype was seen many times. V and J are TRBV11-2 and TRBJ2-1, with D unclear. Germline V lookup: CDR1 SGHAT, CDR2 FQNNGV. The CDR3 sequence is 16 residues long. Trimming pared 0 bases from V and 11 bases from J, leaving 20 bases between. CDR3: CASSLDLTIQSMKQFF. For the CDR3, the DNA is TGTGCCAGCAGCTTAGATCTAACCATCCAGTCAATGAAGCAGTTCTTC.